The 20 T cell receptor beta chains below all came from one sample that was sequenced in a study of blood T cells in healthy people across ages. With a J-beta primer mix and a sample-barcoded 5' primer, a second PCR ran about 7 to 12 cycles. MiXCR was run by TCRdb on the 5' RACE reads, yielding one entry per CDR3 protein. Found here are fewer than 1,000,000 distinct CDR3 sequences, about half of them singletons; the top ten hold about a sixth. The specimen was blood. The receptors come from a man older than 75 in good health.

The genes are TRBV5-1 and TRBJ2-1, with no clear D. The V end lost 1 base, the J end lost 0 bases, and 11 bases lay between the germline ends. Per the germline V gene, CDR1 is SGHRS and CDR2 is YFSETQ. The CDR3 has 16 residues. Here the CDR3 reads CASSLLGTRSYNEQFF. The CDR3, as DNA: TGCGCCAGCAGCTTGTTGGGCACTCGCTCCTACAATGAGCAGTTCTTC.

This clonotype has only a few counts. The chain links TRBV5-1 to TRBJ2-7, with 11 bases matching TRBD2. This CDR3 spans 16 amino acids. Germline CDR1 is SGHRS and CDR2 is YFSETQ. V shed 4 bases and J 7 bases; nucleotides not matched to a gene: 13. CDR3 nucleotide sequence: TGCGCCAGCAGCCTTGACAAACTAGCGGGAGTTGGAGAGCAGTACTTC. It translates to CASSLDKLAGVGEQYF.

The chain combines TRBV29-1 with TRBJ1-1; D is possibly TRBD1 (5 bases). Germline CDR1 reads SQVTM; CDR2 reads ANQGSEA. V shed 0 bases and J shed 9 bases, with 5 bases lying between them. There are 10 residues in the CDR3. CDR3 residues: CSVEEGQAFF. CDR3 coding DNA: TGCAGCGTTGAAGAGGGGCAAGCTTTCTTT.

This clonotype was counted many times. The chain's CDR3 is CASSLSGGRAGNEQFF. The CDR3, as DNA: TGTGCCAGCAGTTTATCGGGCGGGAGGGCTGGCAATGAGCAGTTCTTC. The rearrangement uses TRBV27 and TRBJ2-1; TRBD2 aligns across 9 bases. The CDR3 is made up of 16 amino acids. The V and J ends lost 0 bases and 6 bases, in that order; junction bases with no gene match: 6. Germline V gene data show CDR1 as MNHEY and CDR2 as SMNVEV (reference sequence).

The CDR3 here is CASSVAGQGAQNEQFF. CDR3 in DNA: TGTGCCAGCAGCGTAGCGGGTCAGGGGGCTCAAAATGAGCAGTTCTTC. This chain joins TRBV9 and TRBJ2-1; 8 nucleotides agree with TRBD1. There are 16 residues in the CDR3. The V gene end was trimmed by 0 bases and the J gene end by 7 bases; junction bases not matched to a gene: 9. Per the germline V gene, CDR1 is SGDLS and CDR2 is YYNGEE. The full variable domain, in which reference TRBV9 and TRBJ2-1 provide the parts outside the CDR3, is DSGVTQTPKHLITATGQRVTLRCSPRSGDLSVYWYQQSLDQGLQFLIQYYNGEERAKGNILERFSAQQFPDLHSELNLSSLELGDSALYFCASSVAGQGAQNEQFFGPGTRLTVL.

This clonotype was recorded once. V is TRBV4-3 and J is TRBJ1-1; 7 nucleotides agree with TRBD1. After removal of 3 bases from V and 1 base from J, the junction contained 11 bases not matched to a gene. Looked up from germline, CDR1 is LGHNA and CDR2 is YSLEER. The CDR3 totals 17 residues. CDR3 DNA: TGCGCCAGCAGCCAGGTACGACAGGGAGGTTGGAACACTGAAGCTTTCTTT. Its protein product is CASSQVRQGGWNTEAFF.

J is TRBJ2-1 and V is TRBV7-2, with TRBD2 matching over 10 bases. Germline CDR1 and CDR2: SGHTA and FQGNSA. Trimming took 5 bases from V and 13 from J; bases not matched to a gene: 20. The CDR3 runs to 17 residues. The CDR3 region is CASSESGLGRAGGDQFF. DNA of the CDR3: TGTGCCAGCAGCGAATCAGGGCTCGGAAGAGCGGGAGGGGATCAGTTCTTC.

This clonotype was counted between two and nine times. This chain joins TRBV9 and TRBJ2-7; D is unclear. CDR1 SGDLS and CDR2 YYNGEE come from the germline V gene. The CDR3 extends over 13 amino acids. The V gene lost 4 bases and the J gene lost 3 bases, with 11 bases spanning the gap. Written as DNA, the CDR3 is TGTGCCAGCAGCTCTCGATTGCTCTACGAGCAGTACTTC. It translates to CASSSRLLYEQYF.

The CDR3 loop reads CATRPPQDGTQYF. In DNA, the CDR3 is TGCGCCACTCGACCCCCACAGGATGGGACCCAGTACTTC. The genes are TRBV5-1 and TRBJ2-5; tentative D call: TRBD1 (5 bases). Germline V gives CDR1 SGHRS, CDR2 YFSETQ. Between the trimmed V and J ends, which lost 9 bases and 7 bases, there was a span of 19 bases. The CDR3 has 13 amino acids.

As for this clonotype: This could be a read error, since a much larger clone is one nucleotide away. The chain recombines TRBV20-1 with TRBJ2-1, with D tentatively TRBD1 (6 bases). V was clipped by 5 bases and J by 10 bases, with 21 bases between them. The CDR3 has 14 residues. CDR1 is DFQATT, CDR2 SNEGSKA, per germline (reference sequence). The CDR3 is CSAVGNSRGSEQFF. CDR3 DNA: TGCAGTGCTGTGGGTAATAGCAGGGGTTCGGAGCAGTTCTTC.

This chain joins TRBV2 and TRBJ1-2; D remains ambiguous. The CDR3 covers 12 residues. Germline V gene sequence: CDR1 SNHLY, CDR2 FYNNEI. Deletions cut 4 bases from V and 8 bases from J, with 11 bases between. The CDR3 loop reads CASSAPGYGYTF. In DNA, the CDR3 is TGTGCCAGCAGTGCTCCAGGCTACGGCTACACCTTC.

The CDR3 protein is CASSYGQGYNEQFF. The CDR3 DNA sequence: TGTGCCAGCAGTTACGGACAGGGCTACAATGAGCAGTTCTTC. The V gene is TRBV6-5, the J gene TRBJ2-1; TRBD1 aligns across 8 bases. Germline CDR1 and CDR2: MNHEY and SVGAGI. The V and J ends lost 2 bases and 3 bases, in that order; junction bases with no gene match: 0. The CDR3 loop spans 14 amino acids.

This clonotype was observed a handful of times. The V and J genes are TRBV2 and TRBJ2-3, with 12 positions matching TRBD2. The CDR3 is made up of 17 amino acids. Germline V gene sequence: CDR1 SNHLY, CDR2 FYNNEI. With 0 bases clipped from V and 7 bases from J, the junction kept 8 bases outside the gene matches. The chain's CDR3 is CASSEALTSGGRNTQYF. CDR3 nucleotides: TGTGCCAGCAGTGAAGCGCTTACTAGCGGGGGGAGAAATACGCAGTATTTT.

The chain joins TRBV29-1 to TRBJ2-7; a weak D match, TRBD2 (5 bases). The CDR3 totals 12 residues. Trimming removed 5 bases at V and 2 bases at J, with 10 bases between. Germline CDR1 and CDR2: SQVTM and ANQGSEA. CDR3 sequence (DNA): TGCAGCGTTTCTAAGGGAGCCTACGAGCAGTACTTC. This gives the protein CSVSKGAYEQYF.

This clonotype was seen more than once but under ten times. V usage is TRBV28 and J usage is TRBJ2-7; 8 bases agree with TRBD1. From germline, CDR1 is MDHEN and CDR2 SYDVKM. Unmatched junction bases numbered 11, after V lost 6 bases and J lost 7 bases. The CDR3 has 14 residues. CDR3: CASSSPDRAEEQYF. CDR3 DNA sequence: TGTGCCAGCAGCTCCCCGGACAGGGCTGAAGAGCAGTACTTC.

This clonotype was seen a few times. The chain has TRBV7-3 and TRBJ2-5, with 7 nucleotides matching TRBD2. With V trimmed by 2 bases and J by 4 bases, 7 bases remained unmatched. This CDR3 contains 15 residues. CDR1 and CDR2 from the germline V gene are SGHTA and FQGTGA. The CDR3 loop is CASSLGGGPSETQYF. In DNA, the CDR3 is TGTGCCAGCAGCTTAGGGGGAGGGCCGTCAGAGACCCAGTACTTC.

In this sample, this clonotype turned up many times. V and J are TRBV4-3 and TRBJ2-5, with TRBD1 as a possible D gene (7 bases). The CDR3 has 14 amino acids. Trimming shortened V by 1 base and J by 5 bases, and 11 bases separated the two germline ends. CDR1 and CDR2 (germline): LGHNA, YSLEER. CDR3 nucleotide sequence: TGCGCCAGCAGCCAAGGACAGGGAGGCGAGACCCAGTACTTC. This sequence encodes CASSQGQGGETQYF.

The chain has TRBV7-7 and TRBJ2-1; no definite D call. CDR3 size: 13 residues. From germline, CDR1 is SSHAT and CDR2 FNYEAQ (reference sequence). V lost 5 bases to trimming and J lost 5 bases, with 10 bases between them. The DNA for the CDR3 is TGTGCCAGCAGCGTAGTTCAGAACAATGAGCAGTTCTTC. Its translation: CASSVVQNNEQFF.

As regards this clonotype: This may come from a read error, since a much larger clone is one base off. The rearrangement uses TRBV7-2 and TRBJ2-7; TRBD2 matches 11 bases. CDR3 size: 15 residues. Germline V CDR1 and CDR2: SGHTA, FQGNSA. After removal of 5 bases from V and 7 bases from J, the junction contained 10 bases not matched to a gene. The CDR3: CASSPGASGRNEQYF. CDR3 in DNA: TGTGCCAGCAGCCCTGGGGCTAGCGGGAGGAATGAGCAGTACTTC.

In its sample, this clonotype was seen a few times. This chain links TRBV6-5 with TRBJ2-1, with D possibly being TRBD1 (6 bases). The germline V gene encodes CDR1 MNHEY and CDR2 SVGAGI. This CDR3 spans 15 amino acids. V was pared by 4 bases and J by 2 bases, with 12 bases between. The CDR3 loop is CASSLNQGTYNEQFF. CDR3 bases: TGTGCCAGCAGTTTAAATCAGGGGACCTACAATGAGCAGTTCTTC.